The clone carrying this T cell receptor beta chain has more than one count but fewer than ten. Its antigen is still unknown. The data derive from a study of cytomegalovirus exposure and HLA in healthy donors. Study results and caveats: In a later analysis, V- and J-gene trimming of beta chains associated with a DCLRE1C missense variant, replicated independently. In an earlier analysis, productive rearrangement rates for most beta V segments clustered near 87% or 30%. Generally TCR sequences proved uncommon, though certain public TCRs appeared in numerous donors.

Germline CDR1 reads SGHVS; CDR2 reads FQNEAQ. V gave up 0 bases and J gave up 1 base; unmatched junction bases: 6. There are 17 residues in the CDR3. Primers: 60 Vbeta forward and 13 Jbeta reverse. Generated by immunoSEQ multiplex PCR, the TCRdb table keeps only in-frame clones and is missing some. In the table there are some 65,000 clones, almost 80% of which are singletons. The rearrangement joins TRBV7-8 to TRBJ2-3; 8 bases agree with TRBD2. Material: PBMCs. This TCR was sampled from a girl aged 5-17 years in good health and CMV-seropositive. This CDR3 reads CASSLALLAGRTDTQYF. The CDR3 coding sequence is TGTGCCAGCAGCTTAGCGCTATTAGCGGGACGCACAGATACGCAGTATTTT.